The 30 T cell receptor beta chains given below trace back to one sample, sequenced in a study of T cells after yellow fever vaccination (dated by TCRdb to between 2018 and 2020). Libraries were made using 5' RACE. Sequencing used an Illumina HiSeq 2500. TCRdb's own reprocessing of the public reads used fastp at Q25 and MiXCR and kept productive beta chains. Identical CDR3 protein sequences are pooled into one entry, listed with their most common genes and DNA. The sample has 300,000 to 450,000 distinct CDR3 sequences on record, under 7.5% of them singletons. The ten largest make up 15% of the sample. The sample's treatment or condition label is to be understood as: live attenuated yellow fever vaccine strain. The sample was PBMCs, taken 5 days after the yellow fever booster vaccination. The receptors derive from a man aged 25 to 40 who received the YFV17D yellow fever vaccine.

This clonotype turned up a few times. The genes are TRBV5-1 and TRBJ2-7; 9 nucleotides line up with TRBD1. V dropped 4 bases and J dropped 3; count of bases not matched to a gene: 8. The CDR3 has 15 amino acids. The germline gives CDR1 SGHRS, CDR2 YFSETQ. The CDR3 DNA is TGCGCCAGCAGCCCAGGTGGGACAGGGTACTACGAGCAGTACTTC. Encoded protein: CASSPGGTGYYEQYF.

This clonotype was detected a few times. This chain links TRBV19 with TRBJ2-1; D is possibly TRBD1 (5 bases). CDR3 length equals 12 residues. Trimming took off 9 bases at V and 11 bases at J, with 17 bases between the two ends. In germline, CDR1 is LNHDA, CDR2 SQIVND (reference sequence). The CDR3, as DNA: TGTGCCAGCTCGATAAGGGGTGCCAAGCAGTTCTTC. Its protein is CASSIRGAKQFF. The whole variable domain, filled in from reference TRBV19 and TRBJ2-1, reads DGGITQSPKYLFRKEGQNVTLSCEQNLNHDAMYWYRQDPGQGLRLIYYSQIVNDFQKGDIAEGYSVSREKKESFPLTVTSAQKNPTAFYLCASSIRGAKQFFGPGTRLTVL.

The gene calls are TRBV5-5 and TRBJ1-2; a possible D gene is TRBD1 (5 bases). Germline V CDR1 and CDR2: SGHKS, YYEKEE (reference sequence). Trimming pared 0 bases from V and 8 bases from J, leaving 8 bases between. This CDR3 has 12 residues. CDR3 loop: CASSLDGDGYTF. The CDR3 DNA is TGTGCCAGCAGCTTGGACGGGGACGGCTACACCTTC.

The table lists this clonotype with a few counts. V gene TRBV12-3 or TRBV12-4 combines with J gene TRBJ2-5, with TRBD1 matching 8 bases. J lost 7 bases, V lost 6 bases, and 13 bases had no gene match. This CDR3 has 15 residues. The CDR3 nucleotides read TGTGCCAGCAGAAGGGGACAGGCCCTTGGGGCGACCCAGTACTTC. Protein sequence: CASRRGQALGATQYF.

In this sample, this clonotype turned up many times. The chain is built from TRBV5-1 and TRBJ2-1, with TRBD2 identical over 10 bases. The germline V gene has CDR1 SGHRS and CDR2 YFSETQ. This CDR3 spans 16 amino acids. Unmatched junction bases numbered 7, after V lost 3 bases and J lost 4 bases. The DNA of the CDR3 is TGCGCCAGCAGCTCATCTAGCGGGAGCCCTTACAATGAGCAGTTCTTC. Protein sequence: CASSSSSGSPYNEQFF.

The table lists this clonotype with many counts. This rearrangement joins TRBV5-6 to TRBJ2-1; no firm D call. Trimming removed 4 bases at V and 4 bases at J, with 18 bases between. Germline CDR1 is SGHDT and CDR2 is YYEEEE. The CDR3 covers 16 residues. CDR3 residues: CASSDRLWQQYNEQFF. The CDR3 DNA follows: TGTGCCAGCAGCGACCGGTTGTGGCAGCAGTACAATGAGCAGTTCTTC.

This clonotype was recorded many times. This chain uses TRBV12-3 or TRBV12-4 with TRBJ2-4; D is perhaps TRBD2 (6 bases). The CDR3 totals 14 residues. V was shortened by 3 bases and J by 0 bases, with 6 bases between the two germline ends. The DNA of the CDR3 is TGTGCCAGCAGTTTTAGCGGAGCCAAAAACATTCAGTACTTC. Translation gives CASSFSGAKNIQYF.

This clonotype was observed many times. The junction does not match germline at one end; this may be a read error. The genes are TRBV4-1 and TRBJ1-1; no definite D call. The germline V gene encodes CDR1 MGHRA and CDR2 YSYEKL. CDR3 length: 12 amino acids. The CDR3 nucleotides read TGCGCCAGCAGCCAAGGTGATATCGGTCCTATCTTT. Translating it yields CASSQGDIGPIF.

This clonotype was seen only a few times. The chain recombines TRBV20-1 with TRBJ2-3, with 8 bases lining up with TRBD1. Unmatched junction bases numbered 7, after V lost 0 bases and J lost 5 bases. The CDR3 has 15 residues. Germline values: CDR1 DFQATT, CDR2 SNEGSKA (reference sequence). The CDR3 DNA reads TGCAGTGCTAGAGACGCGCAGGGGGCGGAAGATACGCAGTATTTT. Encoded protein: CSARDAQGAEDTQYF.

V usage is TRBV10-3 and J usage is TRBJ2-1, with 10 positions matching TRBD2. Germline loops: CDR1 ENHRY, CDR2 SYGVKD. CDR3 length: 17 amino acids. J lost 2 bases, V lost 6 bases, and 10 bases had no gene match. As DNA, the CDR3 is TGTGCCATCAGCCCCGCTAGCGGGAGTCTGACCTACAATGAGCAGTTCTTC. Residues: CAISPASGSLTYNEQFF.

About this clonotype itself: A single base separates this from a much larger clone, so it may be a read error. The chain is built from TRBV5-1 and TRBJ2-3; D is unresolved. V was pared by 4 bases and J by 2 bases, with 11 bases between. Per germline, CDR1 SGHRS and CDR2 YFSETQ. The CDR3 runs to 14 residues. The chain's CDR3 is CASSISHSTDTQYF. The CDR3 DNA reads TGCGCCAGCAGCATCAGTCATTCCACAGATACGCAGTATTTT.

This clonotype was picked up many times. The gene calls are TRBV7-2 and TRBJ2-7, with a possible D match to TRBD1 (5 bases). The CDR3 has 14 amino acids. V lost 0 bases and J lost 8, with 14 bases in between. The germline V gene has CDR1 SGHTA and CDR2 FQGNSA. CDR3 DNA: TGTGCCAGCAGCTTAGCTCAGGGCCCAGCCAAGCAGTACTTC. Translated: CASSLAQGPAKQYF.

This clonotype was found a few times. J is TRBJ2-2 and V is TRBV6-4; D not certain. Germline CDR1 and CDR2: MRHNA and SNTAGT. CDR3 length: 14 residues. Trimming took off 0 bases at V and 3 bases at J, with 5 bases between the two ends. Here the CDR3 DNA reads TGTGCCAGCAGTGACTCGGGGTACACCGGGGAGCTGTTTTTT. Translation gives CASSDSGYTGELFF.

In its sample, this clonotype was seen many times. CDR3 region: CASSPPLRSETQYF. CDR3 in DNA: TGTGCCAGCTCACCACCGTTAAGGTCAGAGACCCAGTACTTC. The rearrangement joins TRBV18 to TRBJ2-5; D not certain. Trimming took off 0 bases at V and 4 bases at J, with 9 bases between the two ends. Germline V CDR1 and CDR2: KGHSH, LQKENI. This CDR3 region has 14 residues.

V gene TRBV15 combines with J gene TRBJ2-1; 8 bases align to TRBD1. The germline V gene encodes CDR1 LNHNV and CDR2 YYDKDF (reference sequence). After removal of 3 bases from V and 4 bases from J, the junction contained 11 bases not matched to a gene. The CDR3 has 17 amino acids. This chain's CDR3 is CATSRQAPGQEYNEQFF. As DNA, the CDR3 is TGTGCCACCAGCAGGCAAGCTCCGGGACAGGAGTACAATGAGCAGTTCTTC.

This chain connects TRBV5-1 to TRBJ2-5; D remains ambiguous. Trimming shortened V by 1 base and J by 5 bases, and 9 bases separated the two germline ends. The V gene's germline CDR1 is SGHRS and CDR2 YFSETQ. This CDR3 region has 13 residues. The DNA of the CDR3 is TGCGCCAGCAGCTTGTTGGTTTATGAGACCCAGTACTTC. It specifies CASSLLVYETQYF. Together with reference TRBV5-1 and TRBJ2-5, the CDR3 gives the full variable domain: KAGVTQTPRYLIKTRGQQVTLSCSPISGHRSVSWYQQTPGQGLQFLFEYFSETQRNKGNFPGRFSGRQFSNSRSEMNVSTLELGDSALYLCASSLLVYETQYFGPGTRLLVL.

This clonotype was found many times. The genes are TRBV7-2 and TRBJ2-3; tentatively, D is TRBD2 (6 bases). The V gene lost 4 bases and the J gene lost 1 base, with 9 bases spanning the gap. Per the germline V gene, CDR1 is SGHTA and CDR2 is FQGNSA. The CDR3 consists of 14 residues. As DNA, the CDR3 is TGTGCCAGCAGCTCGGGAGAGGGCACAGATACGCAGTATTTT. Its protein is CASSSGEGTDTQYF.

This clonotype was detected a few times. The chain is built from TRBV3-1 and TRBJ2-3; 11 nucleotides line up with TRBD2. CDR1 is LGHDT, CDR2 YNNKEL, per germline (reference sequence). Trimming cost V 4 bases and J 4 bases; bases outside gene matches: 10. This CDR3 comprises 17 residues. The CDR3 DNA follows: TGTGCCAGCAGCCCCAAAACTAGCGGGAGAGGTGCAGATACGCAGTATTTT. This codes for CASSPKTSGRGADTQYF.

This clonotype was found many times. The V call is TRBV2, the J call TRBJ1-1; D gene uncertain. Germline V gene lookup returns CDR1 SNHLY and CDR2 FYNNEI. CDR3 length equals 14 residues. V was clipped by 2 bases and J by 2 bases, with 9 bases between them. CDR3 in DNA: TGTGCCAGCAGTGAATCTTGGATAAACACTGAAGCTTTCTTT. It is translated as CASSESWINTEAFF.

This clonotype was detected a few times. The chain has TRBV6-2 or TRBV6-3 and TRBJ1-2; no definite D call. The V gene's germline CDR1 is MNHEY and CDR2 SVGEGT. Trimming pared 2 bases from V and 2 bases from J, leaving 6 bases between. The CDR3 has 13 amino acids. The CDR3 DNA reads as TGTGCCAGCAGTTACGACAACAACTATGGCTACACCTTC. The encoded protein is CASSYDNNYGYTF.

This chain joins TRBV11-1 and TRBJ2-1; no clear D gene. There are 17 residues in the CDR3. V was cut by 2 bases and J by 1 base, with 15 bases left in between. Germline CDR1 is SGHAT and CDR2 is FQDESV (reference sequence). The DNA of the CDR3 is TGTGCCAGCAGCTTATGGGCTTTGGGGTTTTCCTACAATGAGCAGTTCTTC. This encodes CASSLWALGFSYNEQFF.

This clonotype was detected many times. V and J are TRBV12-3 or TRBV12-4 and TRBJ2-5; the D is unclear. With 6 bases removed from V and 5 bases from J, the gap between germline ends came to 16 bases. CDR3 size: 14 residues. This CDR3 reads CASSLTAARETQYF. The CDR3 coding sequence is TGTGCCAGCAGCTTGACCGCTGCCAGGGAGACCCAGTACTTC.

This clonotype was counted ten times or more. The rearrangement uses TRBV12-3 or TRBV12-4 and TRBJ2-3, with D perhaps given as TRBD1 or TRBD2 (6 bases each). The V end was cut by 7 bases, the J end by 0 bases, with 11 bases between. The CDR3 runs to 14 residues. The CDR3 bases are TGTGCCAGCACCCTAGGGGGGAGCACAGATACGCAGTATTTT. Translation gives CASTLGGSTDTQYF.

This clonotype was found a few times. This chain joins TRBV6-2 or TRBV6-3 and TRBJ2-6, with 10 bases identical to TRBD1. V was clipped by 10 bases and J by 4 bases; unmatched bases: 7. The germline CDR1 and CDR2 sequences are MNHEY and SVGEGT. The CDR3 covers 15 residues. CDR3 protein: CAIGDRGPGANVLTF. The CDR3 nucleotides read TGTGCCATCGGCGACAGGGGGCCAGGGGCCAACGTCCTGACTTTC.

The rearrangement joins TRBV18 to TRBJ2-7; 9 bases are shared with TRBD1. Trimming cost V 4 bases and J 4 bases; bases outside gene matches: 5. The CDR3 contains 14 residues. The germline gives CDR1 KGHSH, CDR2 LQKENI. The CDR3 DNA reads as TGTGCCAGCTCACGGAACAGGGGGCAGTACGAGCAGTACTTC. Translated, it gives CASSRNRGQYEQYF.

This clonotype was counted many times. This chain links TRBV6-5 with TRBJ2-1; TRBD1 is a possible D gene (5 bases). V was pared by 0 bases and J by 9 bases, with 15 bases between. CDR1 is MNHEY, CDR2 SVGAGI, per germline. The CDR3 has 15 residues. The chain's CDR3 is CASSYSYRLSSEQFF. The CDR3 DNA reads as TGTGCCAGCAGTTACTCTTACAGGCTCAGCAGTGAGCAGTTCTTC.

There are many counts of this clonotype. J is TRBJ2-7 and V is TRBV7-6, with D maybe TRBD1 (5 bases). The V end was cut by 3 bases, the J end by 5 bases, with 11 bases between. Germline V gene data show CDR1 as SGHVS and CDR2 as FNYEAQ. The CDR3 length is 13 residues. The CDR3, as DNA: TGTGCCAGCAGCTTCAGGGCTGAAGACGAGCAGTACTTC. Amino acids: CASSFRAEDEQYF.

This clonotype has a handful of counts. The chain has TRBV11-2 and TRBJ2-1; perhaps TRBD2 as D (6 bases). There are 13 residues in the CDR3. Germline CDR1 and CDR2: SGHAT and FQNNGV. The germline V and J ends were trimmed by 3 bases and 15 bases, with 18 bases remaining between them. CDR3 residues: CASSLVEGIESFF. DNA of the CDR3: TGTGCCAGCAGCTTGGTGGAGGGTATCGAGTCGTTCTTC.

The chain couples TRBV7-9 to TRBJ2-3; D remains unclear. V was trimmed by 5 bases and J by 10 bases, leaving 13 bases between them. Germline V gene lookup returns CDR1 SEHNR and CDR2 FQNEAQ (reference sequence). CDR3 length: 12 amino acids. CDR3 coding DNA: TGTGCCAGCAGCATAAGCCAGGTCCCGCAGTATTTT. Protein product: CASSISQVPQYF.

This clonotype has ten or more counts. The chain employs TRBV7-2 and TRBJ2-1, with D uncertain. The CDR3 is made up of 14 amino acids. V was trimmed by 5 bases and J by 4 bases, leaving 12 bases between them. Germline V gives CDR1 SGHTA, CDR2 FQGNSA. The CDR3 nucleotides read TGTGCCAGCAGCCCACCCGGGCCATACAATGAGCAGTTCTTC. Translated, it gives CASSPPGPYNEQFF.